Reported below is one TCR beta chain. Its antigen is as yet unknown. The data were obtained in a study of shared clonotypes between healthy human individuals. Germline V gene lookup returns CDR1 SGDLS and CDR2 YYNGEE. The CDR3 covers 15 residues. Trimming removed 3 bases from V and 5 bases from J, with 17 bases in between. Notes on the study in general: Non-shared clonotypes showed lower generation probabilities than clonotypes common to all four donors. Larger richness was generally estimated for naive than memory subsets. Shared across a few donors were around 5% of the naive CD4 clonotypes.

Sequencing was performed with immunoSEQ multiplex PCR; in TCRdb, only in-frame clones are kept and a portion is missing. The sample has around 1.9 million clones, roughly 91% seen once; the top ten hold 1.5% to 2%. Positively selected for CCR7, the CD45RO-negative cells used as naive CD8 cells excluded terminally differentiated effector memory CD45RA+ cells. The sequence derives from a man younger than 30 in good health. Some clones in this sample may be carry-over from other donors' samples. Sequenced input: naive CD8+ T cells from PBMCs. The chain is built from TRBV9 and TRBJ2-5, with D perhaps being TRBD1 or TRBD2 (6 bases each). The CDR3 DNA sequence: TGTGCCAGCAGCGCCGGGCGCCAGGGGAGGGAGACCCAGTACTTC. Translation gives CASSAGRQGRETQYF. The complete variable domain, with remaining parts taken from reference TRBV9 and TRBJ2-5, reads DSGVTQTPKHLITATGQRVTLRCSPRSGDLSVYWYQQSLDQGLQFLIQYYNGEERAKGNILERFSAQQFPDLHSELNLSSLELGDSALYFCASSAGRQGRETQYFGPGTRLLVL.